The 17 T cell receptor beta chains reported below all come from one sample, sequenced in a study of blood T cell repertoires in COVID-19. Clones were read by immunoSEQ multiplex PCR, and TCRdb kept only the in-frame ones, dropping some. Of about 39,000 clones detected, around 86% appear once; the ten largest clones hold under 30%. The sequenced material came from peripheral blood. These receptors were taken from a man between 50 and 59 years old with active or convalescent COVID-19.

The CDR3 region is CASSHNPVRGEQFF. DNA of the CDR3: TGTGCCAGCAGCCACAATCCTGTCAGGGGAGAGCAGTTCTTC. The chain links TRBV14 to TRBJ2-1, with a weak D call TRBD1 (6 bases). Germline V lookup: CDR1 SGHDN, CDR2 FVKESK. The CDR3 runs 14 residues. V was cut by 3 bases and J by 10 bases, with 16 bases left in between.

V and J are TRBV7-8 and TRBJ1-6; D unresolved. The CDR3 has 15 amino acids. Trimming shortened V by 4 bases and J by 6 bases, and 13 bases separated the two germline ends. Germline lookup yields CDR1 SGHVS and CDR2 FQNEAQ. The CDR3 spells CASSSLNSRNSPLHF. CDR3 in DNA: TGTGCCAGCAGCTCTTTGAACTCCCGTAATTCACCCCTCCACTTT. The full variable domain, in which reference TRBV7-8 and TRBJ1-6 provide the parts outside the CDR3, is GAGVSQSPRYKVAKRGQDVALRCDPISGHVSLFWYQQALGQGPEFLTYFQNEAQLDKSGLPSDRFFAERPEGSVSTLKIQRTQQEDSAVYLCASSSLNSRNSPLHFGNGTRLTVT.

CDR3 sequence (DNA): TGTGCCAGTAGTGCGGACAGGGTCGTCCAGCCCCAGCATTTT. It translates to CASSADRVVQPQHF. The gene calls are TRBV19 and TRBJ1-5; TRBD1 matches at 8 bases. The germline CDR1 and CDR2 sequences are LNHDA and SQIVND (reference sequence). J was trimmed by 7 bases and V by 5 bases; bases with no gene match: 7. The CDR3 has 14 amino acids.

The V gene is TRBV2, the J gene TRBJ1-2; maybe TRBD1 (5 bases). Germline V lookup: CDR1 SNHLY, CDR2 FYNNEI. The CDR3 consists of 14 residues. Trimming removed 6 bases from V and 5 bases from J, with 16 bases in between. CDR3 nucleotides: TGTGCCAGCAGCGGACATGAGGTCAGATATGGCTACACCTTC. Amino acid sequence: CASSGHEVRYGYTF.

J is TRBJ2-5 and V is TRBV28; 11 nucleotides align to TRBD2. The CDR3 length is 15 residues. The V and J ends lost 3 bases and 5 bases, in that order; junction bases with no gene match: 5. Germline V gene data show CDR1 as MDHEN and CDR2 as SYDVKM. CDR3 DNA sequence: TGTGCCAGCAGTTTCCGACTAGCGGGGATGGAGACCCAGTACTTC. It encodes CASSFRLAGMETQYF.

CDR3 sequence: CASSFQAGRPAYEQYF. DNA for the CDR3: TGTGCCAGCAGTTTTCAGGCCGGGAGACCAGCCTACGAGCAGTACTTC. This rearrangement joins TRBV28 to TRBJ2-7, with D possibly TRBD2 on 6 matching bases. Trimming took off 3 bases at V and 2 bases at J, with 17 bases between the two ends. CDR3 length equals 16 residues. Germline V gives CDR1 MDHEN, CDR2 SYDVKM.

This clone appeared a single time. The rearrangement joins TRBV20-1 to TRBJ2-5; no clear D. The CDR3 consists of 15 residues. Per the germline V gene, CDR1 is DFQATT and CDR2 is SNEGSKA (reference sequence). V lost 3 bases and J lost 1, with 15 bases in between. This CDR3 is CSASSLERRQETQYF. In nucleotides, the CDR3 is TGCAGTGCTAGTTCCTTAGAGCGTCGCCAAGAGACCCAGTACTTC.

This chain joins TRBV5-1 and TRBJ2-2, with TRBD2 matching over 16 bases. CDR3 size: 18 residues. The ends lost 9 bases at V and 0 bases at J; junction bases unmatched: 8. Germline lookup yields CDR1 SGHRS and CDR2 YFSETQ. CDR3 sequence (DNA): TGCGCCACTGCCACCGGGACTAGCGGGGGGGCGAACACCGGGGAGCTGTTTTTT. This translates into CATATGTSGGANTGELFF.

The chain uses TRBV5-1 and TRBJ1-4, with D hard to call. The V and J ends lost 3 bases and 8 bases respectively, with 14 bases between them. The CDR3 extends over 14 amino acids. CDR1 and CDR2 from the germline V gene are SGHRS and YFSETQ. The CDR3 coding sequence is TGCGCCAGCAGCTCCGAGGGTTCCGGGGAAAAACTGTTTTTT. This translates into CASSSEGSGEKLFF.

The chain couples TRBV3-1 (or the pseudogene TRBV3-2) to TRBJ1-6; D not resolved. The CDR3 has 12 residues. The V end lost 8 bases, the J end lost 7 bases, and 9 bases lay between the germline ends. Germline CDR1 LGHDT, CDR2 YNNKEL (reference sequence). CDR3 protein: CASGAGNSPLHF. The CDR3 bases are TGTGCCAGCGGAGCCGGAAATTCACCCCTCCACTTT.

The genes are TRBV3-1 (or the pseudogene TRBV3-2) and TRBJ2-5; 11 nucleotides align to TRBD2. V was pared by 4 bases and J by 5 bases, with 9 bases of the junction left unmatched. Germline CDR1 is LGHDT and CDR2 is YNNKEL (reference sequence). This CDR3 has 16 residues. The CDR3 spells CASSPTLLAGVETQYF. In DNA form, the CDR3 reads TGTGCCAGCAGCCCTACCCTACTAGCGGGGGTGGAGACCCAGTACTTC.

The V gene is TRBV19, the J gene TRBJ2-1, with TRBD2 matching 9 bases. This CDR3 contains 16 residues. V lost 6 bases to trimming and J lost 4 bases; unmatched junction nucleotides: 10. CDR1 is LNHDA, CDR2 SQIVND, per germline (reference sequence). The DNA of the CDR3 is TGTGCCAGTAGCCATTTAGCGGGAGTTATGTACAATGAGCAGTTCTTC. As protein: CASSHLAGVMYNEQFF.

The chain combines TRBV6-5 with TRBJ1-2, with a tentative D call TRBD1 (6 bases). CDR3 length: 14 residues. V was cut by 2 bases and J by 3 bases, with 10 bases left in between. CDR1 is MNHEY, CDR2 SVGAGI, per germline. The CDR3: CASSYGQIDYGYTF. CDR3 nucleotide sequence: TGTGCCAGCAGTTACGGACAGATCGACTATGGCTACACCTTC.

This chain uses TRBV11-2 with TRBJ2-3; 8 nucleotides align to TRBD2. Per germline, CDR1 SGHAT and CDR2 FQNNGV. The ends lost 7 bases at V and 4 bases at J; junction bases unmatched: 16. This CDR3 region has 17 residues. This chain's CDR3 is CASTLLIAGFGADTQYF. For the CDR3, the DNA is TGTGCCAGCACCCTTTTGATAGCGGGATTTGGGGCAGATACGCAGTATTTT. Variable domain in full (rest from reference TRBV11-2 and TRBJ2-3): EAGVAQSPRYKIIEKRQSVAFWCNPISGHATLYWYQQILGQGPKLLIQFQNNGVVDDSQLPKDRFSAERLKGVDSTLKIQPAKLEDSAVYLCASTLLIAGFGADTQYFGPGTRLTVL.

CDR3 nucleotides: TGTGCCACCAAGTCGGAGGGGCGGAACACTGAAGCTTTCTTT. As protein: CATKSEGRNTEAFF. This chain links TRBV15 with TRBJ1-1; tentative D call: TRBD1 (5 bases). V lost 7 bases to trimming and J lost 1 base, with 13 bases between them. Germline CDR1 reads LNHNV; CDR2 reads YYDKDF (reference sequence). CDR3 length equals 14 residues.

This clone was counted once. The chain joins TRBV11-2 to TRBJ2-1; TRBD1 is a possible D gene (6 bases). The V and J ends lost 0 bases and 2 bases respectively, with 11 bases between them. Per germline, CDR1 SGHAT and CDR2 FQNNGV. The CDR3 has 16 residues. This CDR3 reads CASSLEDQGTYNEQFF. DNA for the CDR3: TGTGCCAGCAGCTTAGAGGACCAGGGGACCTACAATGAGCAGTTCTTC.

CDR3 sequence: CASSATSAPDRLTEAFF. CDR3 nucleotide sequence: TGTGCCAGCAGCGCCACTAGTGCCCCTGACAGGTTGACTGAAGCTTTCTTT. The rearrangement links TRBV9 to TRBJ1-1; possible D gene TRBD1, 6 bases. The CDR3 runs to 17 residues. Germline V gene sequence: CDR1 SGDLS, CDR2 YYNGEE. Deletions cut 3 bases from V and 5 bases from J, with 23 bases between.